A single sample gave rise to the 17 T cell receptor beta chains below, sequenced in a study of tumor and adjacent non-tumor tissue in lung cancer. This sample's RNA came from whole unsorted tissue. The library came from three nested PCR rounds adapted from ARM-PCR protocols. TCRdb analysed the multiplex PCR reads with MiXCR anew, one entry per CDR3 protein. The sample has about 110,000 distinct CDR3 sequences; 75% are singletons. Source material: lung tumor tissue. These receptors were obtained from a woman aged 55-75 years with non-small cell lung cancer.

Regarding this clonotype: This may arise from a read error, as a much more abundant clone is one base away. The genes are TRBV4-2 and TRBJ2-5; possibly TRBD1 or TRBD2 for D (5 bases each). Germline V CDR1 and CDR2: LGHNA, YNFKEQ. The CDR3 runs 19 residues. The CDR3 nucleotides read TGTGCCAGCAGCCAAGGGGAAGTTTACGGTGCAGGGTGGGGAGAGACCCTGTACTTC. This gives the protein CASSQGEVYGAGWGETLYF.

In the case of this clonotype: A much larger clone is a single base away; this may be a read error. The V gene is TRBV6-2 or TRBV6-3, the J gene TRBJ2-1, with 8 bases fitting TRBD1. V lost 7 bases and J lost 9; bases outside the gene matches: 8. The CDR3 contains 13 residues. The germline V gene encodes CDR1 MNHEY and CDR2 SVGEGT. Here the CDR3 reads CASTRWTGSEQFF. CDR3 DNA sequence: TGTGCCAGCACAAGATGGACAGGGAGTGAGCAGTTCTTC.

The sample holds many counts of this clonotype. The rearrangement uses TRBV4-1 and TRBJ1-5; 7 bases agree with TRBD1. Germline-derived CDR1 and CDR2 are MGHRA and YSYEKL. V lost 3 bases and J lost 5; bases outside the gene matches: 7. This CDR3 contains 15 residues. CDR3: CASSQTGIVHQPQHF. The CDR3 DNA follows: TGCGCCAGCAGCCAGACAGGGATTGTTCATCAGCCCCAGCATTTT.

A remark on this clonotype: Relative to the germline gene, one junction end is altered; a read error may explain this. CDR3 nucleotides: TGTGCCAGCAGTTACTCTCCCCACGACAGTCTAAACAATCAGCCCCAGCGTTTT. Translation: CASSYSPHDSLNNQPQRF. The chain employs TRBV6-2 or TRBV6-3 and TRBJ1-5; tentatively, D is TRBD1 (5 bases). This CDR3 region has 18 residues. Per the germline V gene, CDR1 is MNHEY and CDR2 is SVGEGT.

Details on this clonotype: The junction departs from the called germline gene at one end, perhaps through a read error. The rearrangement joins TRBV11-2 to TRBJ2-3; tentatively, D is TRBD1 (5 bases). Germline-derived CDR1 and CDR2 are SGHAT and FQNNGV. The CDR3 is made up of 14 amino acids. As DNA, the CDR3 is TGTGCCAACAGCTTATTCCAGGGCGCAGATACGCAGTATTTT. Protein product: CANSLFQGADTQYF. Full variable domain (remainder filled in from reference TRBV11-2 and TRBJ2-3): EAGVAQSPRYKIIEKRQSVAFWCNPISGHATLYWYQQILGQGPKLLIQFQNNGVVDDSQLPKDRFSAERLKGVDSTLKIQPAKLEDSAVYLCANSLFQGADTQYFGPGTRLTVL.

With regard to this clonotype: This likely comes from a read error, as the CDR3 has no conserved phenylalanine or tryptophan at its end. This chain links TRBV4-2 with TRBJ1-4; no reliable D call. Germline CDR1 LGHNA, CDR2 YNFKEQ. CDR3 length: 15 residues. The CDR3 DNA sequence: TGTGTCAGTAGCCATGCGGCGGGAACTAATGAAAAACTGTTTTTG. This encodes CVSSHAAGTNEKLFL.

CDR3 DNA: TGCAGTGCTAGAAGAGGTGGCGTGTGGGACGGGGAGCTGTTTTTT. Its protein product is CSARRGGVWDGELFF. The V call is TRBV20-1, the J call TRBJ2-2; no firm D call. CDR1 is DFQATT, CDR2 SNEGSKA, per germline (reference sequence). Trimming cost V 2 bases and J 7 bases, with 17 bases left between them. The CDR3 consists of 15 residues.

The chain uses TRBV12-3 or TRBV12-4 and TRBJ2-5; D may be TRBD2 (5 bases). V gave up 9 bases and J gave up 5 bases, with 22 bases separating them. The CDR3 has 15 residues. CDR3 DNA: TGTGCCAGTAGGTTCTTCCTAGTGGGAGTGGAGACCCAGTACTTC. This codes for CASRFFLVGVETQYF.

Notes on this clonotype: A much larger clone lies one base from this, so it may be a read error. The chain carries TRBV6-6 and TRBJ1-5, with TRBD1 as a possible D gene (5 bases). The V and J ends lost 10 bases and 5 bases respectively, with 12 bases between them. The CDR3 is 12 residues long. Germline CDR1 reads MNHNY; CDR2 reads SVGAGI (reference sequence). In DNA, the CDR3 is TGTGCCATCAGACAAGGGGATCAGCCCCAGCATTTT. It specifies CAIRQGDQPQHF.

On this clonotype itself: This may stem from a read error, because a much larger clone lies one nucleotide away. J is TRBJ1-2 and V is TRBV29-1; D unclear. This CDR3 spans 11 amino acids. Germline V gene lookup returns CDR1 SQVTM and CDR2 ANQGSEA. The CDR3 here is CNVVQSGGYTF. The CDR3 coding sequence is TGCAACGTTGTCCAGAGTGGTGGCTACACCTTC.

In the case of this clonotype: Sequence at one end of the junction differs from germline and may be a read error. The rearrangement links TRBV11-2 to TRBJ1-5; a possible D gene is TRBD1 (6 bases). The CDR3 is 13 residues long. Germline values: CDR1 SGHAT, CDR2 FQNNGV. The DNA of the CDR3 is TGTGCCAGTAGCTTAGGGGGACGACAGCCCCAGCATTTT. This sequence encodes CASSLGGRQPQHF. Looking up the rest from reference TRBV11-2 and TRBJ1-5 gives the full variable domain: EAGVAQSPRYKIIEKRQSVAFWCNPISGHATLYWYQQILGQGPKLLIQFQNNGVVDDSQLPKDRFSAERLKGVDSTLKIQPAKLEDSAVYLCASSLGGRQPQHFGDGTRLSIL.

This clonotype was observed once. Germline and junction disagree at one end, which may indicate a read error. J is TRBJ2-4 and V is TRBV20-1; D may be TRBD1 (6 bases). The CDR3 is 12 residues long. Germline CDR1 DFQATT, CDR2 SNEGSKA (reference sequence). The CDR3 reads CSAREGGNNQYF. The DNA of the CDR3 is TGTAGTGCTAGAGAAGGGGGTAACAATCAGTACTTC.

Note on this clonotype: The junction does not match germline at one end; this may be a read error. V usage is TRBV6-1 and J usage is TRBJ2-3, with D unresolved. The CDR3 contains 12 residues. The germline V gene encodes CDR1 MNHNS and CDR2 SASEGT. CDR3 sequence (DNA): TGTGCTAGCATGCGGATGGCAGATACGCAGTATTTT. As protein: CASMRMADTQYF.

This clonotype has a single count. Without the conserved terminal phenylalanine or tryptophan, this CDR3 likely stems from a read error. The V and J genes are TRBV4-3 and TRBJ2-7; D is perhaps TRBD1 (6 bases). This CDR3 region has 16 residues. The germline V gene has CDR1 LGHNA and CDR2 YSLEER. The CDR3 DNA follows: TGCGCCATCAGCCATGAAGATAGGGCAGGGGTCCACGAGCAGTACTTA. It specifies CAISHEDRAGVHEQYL.

This chain links TRBV4-2 with TRBJ2-2; TRBD2 might be the D (6 bases). The CDR3 runs to 14 residues. The germline CDR1 and CDR2 sequences are LGHNA and YNFKEQ. CDR3 DNA: TGTACTAGCAGCCAGACCGGGTCCGACGGGGAGCTGTTTTTT. Its translation: CTSSQTGSDGELFF.

Remarks on this clonotype: Lacking the conserved final phenylalanine or tryptophan, this CDR3 likely reflects a read error. The rearrangement uses TRBV4-3 and TRBJ1-1; 8 bases agree with TRBD1. The trim removed 4 bases at V and 7 bases at J, leaving 14 bases unmatched. Germline values: CDR1 LGHNA, CDR2 YSLEER. This CDR3 contains 16 residues. CDR3 coding DNA: TGCGCCAGCAGCCCACGAAGGACAGGGCATGGCATTGAAGCTTTCTAT. Its translation: CASSPRRTGHGIEAFY.

The gene calls are TRBV20-1 and TRBJ1-2; 8 nucleotides agree with TRBD1. Germline V gene data show CDR1 as DFQATT and CDR2 as SNEGSKA (reference sequence). The CDR3 extends over 13 amino acids. Losses at the gene ends were 7 bases for V and 6 bases for J; bases not matched to a gene: 10. The CDR3 DNA reads TGCAGTGTTAGGACAGGGAACGCCGATGGCTACACCTTC. Translated, it gives CSVRTGNADGYTF.